A single sample is the source of the 3 T cell receptor beta chains below, sequenced in a study of T cells in Graves' hyperthyroidism and ophthalmopathy. Amplification of TCR beta CDR3 regions was performed using RNA transcripts as template. With the HTBI primer set, the TCR CDR3 went through a first round of RT-PCR. TCRdb reprocessed the multiplex PCR reads via MiXCR and lists one record per CDR3 protein. The sample has approximately 600,000 distinct CDR3 sequences, under 15% seen once. Source material: blood. These receptor sequences come from a woman in her 40s with Graves' ophthalmopathy.

This clonotype was recorded a few times. The chain carries TRBV2 and TRBJ2-2, with D hard to call. The CDR3 runs to 14 residues. Per the germline V gene, CDR1 is SNHLY and CDR2 is FYNNEI. Trimming removed 1 base from V and 6 bases from J, with 9 bases in between. CDR3 sequence reads: CASSEGFRAGELFF. The CDR3 bases are TGTGCCAGCAGTGAAGGGTTTCGGGCCGGGGAGCTGTTTTTT.

This clonotype was detected ten times or more. The rearrangement links TRBV15 to TRBJ2-5; unclear D gene. Germline V lookup: CDR1 LNHNV, CDR2 YYDKDF (reference sequence). V dropped 1 base and J dropped 2 bases, with 23 bases sitting between them. The CDR3 has 19 residues. This CDR3 reads CATSRGLVFGRPTQETQYF. In DNA, the CDR3 is TGTGCCACCAGCAGAGGCCTGGTATTTGGACGGCCCACTCAAGAGACCCAGTACTTC.

This sequence joins TRBV7-2 and TRBJ1-3; no clear D gene. Trimming cost V 3 bases and J 0 bases, with 6 bases left between them. Per germline, CDR1 SGHTA and CDR2 FQGNSA. The CDR3 loop spans 14 amino acids. The CDR3 loop is CASSFPSSGNTIYF. CDR3 bases: TGTGCCAGCAGCTTCCCGAGCTCTGGAAACACCATATATTTT.